This T cell receptor beta chain came from a study of monozygotic twins with inflammatory bowel disease. The study, taken as a whole, reports: Varying immunosuppressive regimens may have increased patient repertoire variability.

From its re-call of the 5' RACE reads, TCRdb lists each CDR3 protein once, without DNA. The listing contains approximately 400,000 distinct CDR3 sequences. With regard to this clonotype: Its antigen remains unknown.

The CDR3 extends over 13 amino acids. Germline-derived CDR1 and CDR2 are MNHEY and SVGEGT. Material: blood. J is TRBJ1-1 and V is TRBV6-2 or TRBV6-3. The receptor was derived from a human donor with ulcerative colitis or Crohn's disease, or a healthy co-twin of an affected twin (not recorded which). CDR3: CASSYAEKVEAFF.